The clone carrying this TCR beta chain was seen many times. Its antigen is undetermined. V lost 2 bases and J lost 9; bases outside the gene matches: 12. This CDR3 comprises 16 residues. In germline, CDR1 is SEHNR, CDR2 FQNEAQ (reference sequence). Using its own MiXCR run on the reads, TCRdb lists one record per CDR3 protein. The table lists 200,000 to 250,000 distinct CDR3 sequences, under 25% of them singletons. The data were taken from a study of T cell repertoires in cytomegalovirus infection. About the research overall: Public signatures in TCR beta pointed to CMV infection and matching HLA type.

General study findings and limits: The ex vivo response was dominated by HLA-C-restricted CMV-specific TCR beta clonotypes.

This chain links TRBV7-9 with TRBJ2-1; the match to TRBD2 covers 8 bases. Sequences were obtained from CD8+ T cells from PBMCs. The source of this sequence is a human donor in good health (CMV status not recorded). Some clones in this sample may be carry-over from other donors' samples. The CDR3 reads CASSLTSGGPDGEQFF. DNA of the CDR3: TGTGCCAGCAGCTTAACCAGCGGGGGCCCCGATGGTGAGCAGTTCTTC.